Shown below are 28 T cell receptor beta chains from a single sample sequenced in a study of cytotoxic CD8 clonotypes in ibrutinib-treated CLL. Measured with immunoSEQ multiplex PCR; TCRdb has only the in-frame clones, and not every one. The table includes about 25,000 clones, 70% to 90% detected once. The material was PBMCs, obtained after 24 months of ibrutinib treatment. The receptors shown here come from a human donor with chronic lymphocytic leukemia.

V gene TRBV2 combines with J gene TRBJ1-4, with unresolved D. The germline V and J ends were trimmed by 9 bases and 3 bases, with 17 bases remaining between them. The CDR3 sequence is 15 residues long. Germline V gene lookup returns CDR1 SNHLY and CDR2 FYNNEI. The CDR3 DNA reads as TGTGCCAGTGCCCGAGAAGGATCCCCTAATGAAAAACTGTTTTTT. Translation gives CASAREGSPNEKLFF. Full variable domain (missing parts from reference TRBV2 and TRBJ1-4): EPEVTQTPSHQVTQMGQEVILRCVPISNHLYFYWYRQILGQKVEFLVSFYNNEISEKSEIFDDQFSVERPDGSNFTLKIRSTKLEDSAMYFCASAREGSPNEKLFFGSGTQLSVL.

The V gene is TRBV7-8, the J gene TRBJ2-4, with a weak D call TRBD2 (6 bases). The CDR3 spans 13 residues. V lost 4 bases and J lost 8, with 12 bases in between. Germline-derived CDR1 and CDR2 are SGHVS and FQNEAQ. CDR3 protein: CASSSGREDIQYF. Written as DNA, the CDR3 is TGTGCCAGCAGCTCAGGCAGGGAGGACATTCAGTACTTC.

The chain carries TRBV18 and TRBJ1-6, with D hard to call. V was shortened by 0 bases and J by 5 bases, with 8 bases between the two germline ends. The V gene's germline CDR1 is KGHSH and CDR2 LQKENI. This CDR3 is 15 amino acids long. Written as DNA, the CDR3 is TGTGCCAGCTCACCACCAGGACGCGATAATTCACCCCTCCACTTT. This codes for CASSPPGRDNSPLHF.

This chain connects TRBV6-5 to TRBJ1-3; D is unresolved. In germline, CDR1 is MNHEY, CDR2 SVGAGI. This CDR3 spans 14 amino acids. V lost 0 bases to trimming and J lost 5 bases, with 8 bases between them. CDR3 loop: CASSYSIDRNTIYF. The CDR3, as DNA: TGTGCCAGCAGTTACTCTATAGACCGAAACACCATATATTTT.

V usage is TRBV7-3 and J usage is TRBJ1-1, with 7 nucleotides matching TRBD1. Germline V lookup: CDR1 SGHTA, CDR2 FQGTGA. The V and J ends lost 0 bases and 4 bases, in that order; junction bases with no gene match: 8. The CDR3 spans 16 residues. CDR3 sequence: CASSLTQGGAGTEAFF. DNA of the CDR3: TGTGCCAGCAGCTTAACTCAGGGGGGCGCGGGCACTGAAGCTTTCTTT.

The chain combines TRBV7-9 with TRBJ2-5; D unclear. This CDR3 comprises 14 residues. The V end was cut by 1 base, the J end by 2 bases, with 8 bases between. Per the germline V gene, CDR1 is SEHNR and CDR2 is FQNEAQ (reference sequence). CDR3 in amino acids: CASSLVVQQETQYF. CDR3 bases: TGTGCCAGCAGCTTAGTCGTTCAGCAAGAGACCCAGTACTTC.

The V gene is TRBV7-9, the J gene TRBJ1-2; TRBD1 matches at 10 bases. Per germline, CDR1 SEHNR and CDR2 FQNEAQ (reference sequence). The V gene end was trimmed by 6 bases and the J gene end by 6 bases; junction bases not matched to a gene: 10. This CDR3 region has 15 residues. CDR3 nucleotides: TGTGCCAGCAGAGTAACAGCGACAGGGGGCGATGGCTACACCTTC. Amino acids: CASRVTATGGDGYTF.

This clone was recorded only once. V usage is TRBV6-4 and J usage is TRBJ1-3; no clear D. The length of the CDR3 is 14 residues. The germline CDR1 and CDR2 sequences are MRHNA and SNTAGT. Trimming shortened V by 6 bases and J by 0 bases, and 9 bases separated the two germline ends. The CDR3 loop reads CASRRTDSGNTIYF. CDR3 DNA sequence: TGTGCCAGCAGGAGAACCGACTCTGGAAACACCATATATTTT.

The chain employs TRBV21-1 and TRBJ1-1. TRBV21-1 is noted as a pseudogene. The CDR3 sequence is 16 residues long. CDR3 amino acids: CASSKARELMNTEAFF. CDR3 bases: TGTGCCAGCAGCAAAGCGCGGGAACTCATGAACACTGAAGCTTTCTTT.

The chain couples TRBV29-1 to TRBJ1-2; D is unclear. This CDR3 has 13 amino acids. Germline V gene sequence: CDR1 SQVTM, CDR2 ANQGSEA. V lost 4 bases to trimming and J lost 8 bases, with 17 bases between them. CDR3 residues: CSVVDNPERGYTF. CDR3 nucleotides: TGCAGCGTTGTGGATAATCCCGAGAGGGGCTACACCTTC.

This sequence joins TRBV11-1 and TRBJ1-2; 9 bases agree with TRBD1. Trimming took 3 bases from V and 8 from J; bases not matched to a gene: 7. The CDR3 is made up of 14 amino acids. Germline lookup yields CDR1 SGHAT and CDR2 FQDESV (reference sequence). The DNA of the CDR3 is TGTGCCAGCAGCTTGCTGGGACAGGGAAGGGGCTACACCTTC. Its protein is CASSLLGQGRGYTF.

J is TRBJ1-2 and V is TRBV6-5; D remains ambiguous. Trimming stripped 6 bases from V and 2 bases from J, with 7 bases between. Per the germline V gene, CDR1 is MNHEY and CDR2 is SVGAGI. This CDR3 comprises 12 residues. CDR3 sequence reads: CASSGENYGYTF. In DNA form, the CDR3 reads TGTGCCAGCAGCGGCGAGAACTATGGCTACACCTTC.

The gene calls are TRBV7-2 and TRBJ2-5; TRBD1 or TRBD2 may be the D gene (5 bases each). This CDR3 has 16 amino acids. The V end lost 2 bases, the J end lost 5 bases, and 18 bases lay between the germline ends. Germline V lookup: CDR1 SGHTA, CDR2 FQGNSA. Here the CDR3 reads CASSLQSGPLWETQYF. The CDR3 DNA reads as TGTGCCAGCAGCTTACAGTCGGGGCCCTTGTGGGAGACCCAGTACTTC.

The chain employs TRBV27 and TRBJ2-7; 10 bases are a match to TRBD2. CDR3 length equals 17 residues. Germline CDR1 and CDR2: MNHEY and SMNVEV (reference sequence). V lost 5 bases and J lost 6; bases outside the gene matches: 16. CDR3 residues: CASSPARGTSVTFEQYF. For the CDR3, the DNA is TGTGCCAGCAGTCCCGCCCGGGGGACTAGCGTGACATTCGAGCAGTACTTC.

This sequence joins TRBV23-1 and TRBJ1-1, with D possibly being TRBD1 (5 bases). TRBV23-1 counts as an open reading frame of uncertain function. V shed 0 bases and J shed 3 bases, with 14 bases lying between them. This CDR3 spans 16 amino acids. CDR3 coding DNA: TGCGCCAGCAGTCAATCGGGGTGGGGGAAGGACACTGAAGCTTTCTTT. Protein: CASSQSGWGKDTEAFF.

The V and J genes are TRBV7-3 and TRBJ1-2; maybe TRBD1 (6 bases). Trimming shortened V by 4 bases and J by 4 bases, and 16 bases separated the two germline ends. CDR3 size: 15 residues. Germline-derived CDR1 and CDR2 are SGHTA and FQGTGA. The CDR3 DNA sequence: TGTGCCAGCAGCTCAAAACAGGGAGACTCCTATGGCTACACCTTC. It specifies CASSSKQGDSYGYTF. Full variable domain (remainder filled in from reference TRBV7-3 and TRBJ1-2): GAGVSQTPSNKVTEKGKYVELRCDPISGHTALYWYRQSLGQGPEFLIYFQGTGAADDSGLPNDRFFAVRPEGSVSTLKIQRTERGDSAVYLCASSSKQGDSYGYTFGSGTRLTVV.

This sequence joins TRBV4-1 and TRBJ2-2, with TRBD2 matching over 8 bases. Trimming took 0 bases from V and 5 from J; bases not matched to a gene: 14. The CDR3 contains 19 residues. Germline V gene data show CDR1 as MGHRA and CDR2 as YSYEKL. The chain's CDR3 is CASSQDPAGVAGLTGELFF. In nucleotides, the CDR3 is TGCGCCAGCAGCCAAGATCCCGCCGGGGTAGCGGGGTTGACCGGGGAGCTGTTTTTT.

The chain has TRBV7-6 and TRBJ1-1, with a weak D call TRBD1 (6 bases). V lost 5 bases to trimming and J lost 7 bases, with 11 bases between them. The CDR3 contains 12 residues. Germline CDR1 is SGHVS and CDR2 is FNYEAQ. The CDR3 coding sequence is TGTGCCAGCAGCCTAGGGGGTGGTGAAGCTTTCTTT. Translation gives CASSLGGGEAFF. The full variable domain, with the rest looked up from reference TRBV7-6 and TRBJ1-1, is GAGVSQSPRYKVTKRGQDVALRCDPISGHVSLYWYRQALGQGPEFLTYFNYEAQQDKSGLPNDRFSAERPEGSISTLTIQRTEQRDSAMYRCASSLGGGEAFFGQGTRLTVV.

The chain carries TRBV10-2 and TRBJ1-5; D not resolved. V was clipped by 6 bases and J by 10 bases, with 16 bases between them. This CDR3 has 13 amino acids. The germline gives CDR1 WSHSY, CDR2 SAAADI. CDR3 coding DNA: TGCGCCAGCAGCACAGCAAAAATCAGCCCCCAGCATTTT. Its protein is CASSTAKISPQHF.

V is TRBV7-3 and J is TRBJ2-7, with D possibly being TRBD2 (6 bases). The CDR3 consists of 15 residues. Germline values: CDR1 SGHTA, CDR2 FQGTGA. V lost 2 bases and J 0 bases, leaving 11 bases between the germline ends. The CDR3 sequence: CASSLGGRPSYEQYF. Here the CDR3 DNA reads TGTGCCAGCAGCTTAGGGGGGAGGCCCTCCTACGAGCAGTACTTC.

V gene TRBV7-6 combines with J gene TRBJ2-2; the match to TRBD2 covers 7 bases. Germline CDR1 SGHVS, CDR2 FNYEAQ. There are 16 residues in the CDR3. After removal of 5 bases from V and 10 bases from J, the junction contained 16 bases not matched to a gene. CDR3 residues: CASSPPVGGGVVELFF. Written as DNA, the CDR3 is TGTGCCAGCAGCCCACCAGTGGGCGGGGGAGTCGTGGAGCTGTTTTTT. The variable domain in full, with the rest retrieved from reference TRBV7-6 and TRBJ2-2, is GAGVSQSPRYKVTKRGQDVALRCDPISGHVSLYWYRQALGQGPEFLTYFNYEAQQDKSGLPNDRFSAERPEGSISTLTIQRTEQRDSAMYRCASSPPVGGGVVELFFGEGSRLTVL.

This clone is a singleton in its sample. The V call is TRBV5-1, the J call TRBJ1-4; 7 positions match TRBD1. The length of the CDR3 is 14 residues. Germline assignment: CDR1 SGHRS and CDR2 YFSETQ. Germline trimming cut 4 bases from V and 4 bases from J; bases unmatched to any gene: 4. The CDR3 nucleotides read TGCGCCAGCAGCCTCCGGGACAGTAATGAAAAACTGTTTTTT. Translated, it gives CASSLRDSNEKLFF.

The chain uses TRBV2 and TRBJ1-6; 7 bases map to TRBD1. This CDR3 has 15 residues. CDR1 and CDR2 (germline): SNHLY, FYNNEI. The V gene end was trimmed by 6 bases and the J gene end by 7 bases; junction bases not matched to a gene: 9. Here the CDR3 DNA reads TGTGCCAGCAGGGAATCGGGACAGCCGAATTCACCCCTCCACTTT. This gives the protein CASRESGQPNSPLHF. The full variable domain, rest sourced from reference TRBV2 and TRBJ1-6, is EPEVTQTPSHQVTQMGQEVILRCVPISNHLYFYWYRQILGQKVEFLVSFYNNEISEKSEIFDDQFSVERPDGSNFTLKIRSTKLEDSAMYFCASRESGQPNSPLHFGNGTRLTVT.

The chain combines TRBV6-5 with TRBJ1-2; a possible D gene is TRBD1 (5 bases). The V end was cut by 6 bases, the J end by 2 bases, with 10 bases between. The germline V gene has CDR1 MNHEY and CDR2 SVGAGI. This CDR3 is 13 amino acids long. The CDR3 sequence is CASRTTGNYGYTF. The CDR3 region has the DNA TGTGCCAGCAGAACTACAGGAAACTATGGCTACACCTTC.

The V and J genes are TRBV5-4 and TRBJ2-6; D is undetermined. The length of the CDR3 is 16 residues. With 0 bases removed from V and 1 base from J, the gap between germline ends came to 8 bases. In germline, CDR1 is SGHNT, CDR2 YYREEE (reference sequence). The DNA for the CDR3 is TGTGCCAGCAGCTTGGGACCCGAGTCTGGGGCCAACGTCCTGACTTTC. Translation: CASSLGPESGANVLTF. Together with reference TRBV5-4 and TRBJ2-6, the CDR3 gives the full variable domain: ETGVTQSPTHLIKTRGQQVTLRCSSQSGHNTVSWYQQALGQGPQFIFQYYREEENGRGNFPPRFSGLQFPNYSSELNVNALELDDSALYLCASSLGPESGANVLTFGAGSRLTVL.

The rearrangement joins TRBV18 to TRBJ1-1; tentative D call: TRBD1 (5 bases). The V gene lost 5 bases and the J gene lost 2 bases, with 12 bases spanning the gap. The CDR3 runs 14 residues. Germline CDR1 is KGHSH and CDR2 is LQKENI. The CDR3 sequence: CASSGEGFNTEAFF. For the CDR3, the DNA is TGTGCCAGCTCAGGGGAGGGGTTCAACACTGAAGCTTTCTTT.

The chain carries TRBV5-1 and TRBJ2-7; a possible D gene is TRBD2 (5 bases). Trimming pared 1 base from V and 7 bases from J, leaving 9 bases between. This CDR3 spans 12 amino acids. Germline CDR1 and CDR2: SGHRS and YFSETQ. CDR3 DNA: TGCGCCAGCAGCTTGTACTCGGGGGAGCAGTACTTC. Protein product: CASSLYSGEQYF.

This CDR3 is CASSESTSSYEQYF. The CDR3 DNA is TGTGCCAGCAGTGAATCGACTAGCTCCTACGAGCAGTACTTC. The chain recombines TRBV6-1 with TRBJ2-7; D perhaps matches TRBD2 (6 bases). V was shortened by 2 bases and J by 0 bases, with 8 bases between the two germline ends. This CDR3 spans 14 amino acids. Per germline, CDR1 MNHNS and CDR2 SASEGT.